The rows below give T cell receptor beta chains drawn from one sample of a study of shared clonotypes between healthy human individuals. The protocol was immunoSEQ multiplex PCR, while the TCRdb copy is restricted to in-frame clones and leaves out a portion. The sample has hundreds of thousands of clones, nearly 98% seen once. Sequencing input: naive CD8+ T cells sorted from blood. The receptors come from a man aged 25 to 45 in good health. Each CDR3 is given with its conserved first and last residue. D genes are given only for firm matches. Clone size is given for some rows only: seen once, a few or many times, or a class if the clone is expanded.

V	J	size	D	DNA	CDR3
TRBV6-5	TRBJ1-1	NA	TRBD1	TGTGCCAGCAGTTACTTCGGGACAGGGGTGAACACTGAAGCTTTCTTT	CASSYFGTGVNTEAFF
TRBV4-3	TRBJ2-1	NA	NA	TGCGCCAGCAGCCAAGATAGAACACAAAATGAGCAGTTCTTC	CASSQDRTQNEQFF
TRBV10-3	TRBJ2-7	NA	NA	TGTGCCATCAGTGATCCAACCTACGAGCAGTACTTC	CAISDPTYEQYF
TRBV19	TRBJ1-5	NA	NA	TGTGCCAGCAATATCTACGGGGACAGCAATCAGCCCCAGCATTTT	CASNIYGDSNQPQHF
TRBV13	TRBJ2-3	NA	TRBD1	TGTGCCAGCACCGGACAGGGGGCTGCAGATACGCAGTATTTT	CASTGQGAADTQYF
TRBV7-9	TRBJ2-5	NA	NA	TGTGCCAGCAGCTTAGCGCAGTGGGAGGAGACCCAGTACTTC	CASSLAQWEETQYF
TRBV13	TRBJ2-7	NA	NA	TGTGCCAGCAGCTCCACAGGGAACTCCTACGAGCAGTACTTC	CASSSTGNSYEQYF
TRBV10-2	TRBJ2-7	NA	NA	TGCGCCAGCAGTCGAGATAGCTACGAGCAGTACTTC	CASSRDSYEQYF
TRBV6-1	TRBJ2-7	once	NA	TGTGCCAGCGCACCCTTCGGGGTTTCCTACGAGCAGTACTTC	CASAPFGVSYEQYF
TRBV27	TRBJ1-2	NA	NA	TGTGCCAGCAGTTTTGGTTTGGGCTATGGCTACACCTTC	CASSFGLGYGYTF
TRBV27	TRBJ2-7	NA	NA	TGTGCCAGCAGTACCACTGACACGAGCTCCTACGAGCAGTACTTC	CASSTTDTSSYEQYF
TRBV7-2	TRBJ2-2	NA	TRBD2	TGTGCCAGGCGGGGTCTAGCGGAGAACACCGGGGAGCTGTTTTTT	CARRGLAENTGELFF
TRBV15	TRBJ2-7	NA	NA	TGTGCCACCAGCACTGTGGGGGGACCATATCCCTACGAGCAGTACTTC	CATSTVGGPYPYEQYF
TRBV28	TRBJ2-1	NA	NA	TGTGCCAGCAAGACCGGCAGCTCCTACAATGAGCAGTTCTTC	CASKTGSSYNEQFF
TRBV5-1	TRBJ2-7	NA	NA	TGCGCCAGCAGCTTACTACCGCTCTACGAGCAGTACTTC	CASSLLPLYEQYF
TRBV10-3	TRBJ2-1	NA	TRBD2	TGTGCCATCAGTGGACTAGCGGGAGGGACTAGCTCCTACAATGAGCAGTTCTTC	CAISGLAGGTSSYNEQFF
TRBV5-1	TRBJ2-7	NA	NA	TGCGCCAGCAGCTTGAAACAGGGCTACGAGCAGTACTTC	CASSLKQGYEQYF
TRBV7-9	TRBJ2-7	NA	TRBD2	TGTGCCAGCAGCCAGAAGAGGACTAGCGGACCATCGAGGGAGCAGTACTTC	CASSQKRTSGPSREQYF
TRBV28	TRBJ2-6	NA	NA	TGTGCCAGCAGTCTCAGGGCCCCTGGGGCCAACGTCCTGACTTTC	CASSLRAPGANVLTF
TRBV7-3	TRBJ2-6	NA	TRBD1	TGTGCCAGCAGCCGACAGGGGGCGTTGAACTCTGGGGCCAACGTCCTGACTTTC	CASSRQGALNSGANVLTF
TRBV9	TRBJ2-1	once	NA	TGTGCCAGCAGCGTATCGCGGGTGGGGTTTTACAATGAGCAGTTCTTC	CASSVSRVGFYNEQFF
TRBV28	TRBJ1-5	NA	TRBD1	TGTGCCAGCGTAGACAGGGGGCCTCAGCCCCAGCATTTT	CASVDRGPQPQHF
TRBV7-9	TRBJ2-3	NA	TRBD2	TGTGCCAGCAGCTCCCCGGGAGGAGCTACAGATACGCAGTATTTT	CASSSPGGATDTQYF
TRBV5-1	TRBJ2-7	NA	TRBD2	TGCGCCAGCAACCCGGGACTAGCGCCCCTCGACTACTACGAGCAGTACTTC	CASNPGLAPLDYYEQYF
TRBV7-2	TRBJ2-4	NA	NA	TGTGCCAGCAGCTTCGGGCTCACGGGGCGGGGCGTCAGCAAAAACATTCAGTACTTC	CASSFGLTGRGVSKNIQYF
TRBV13	TRBJ2-3	NA	NA	TGTGCCAGCAGCTTAGGCGGGAGACTGGATACGCAGTATTTT	CASSLGGRLDTQYF
TRBV18	TRBJ2-7	NA	NA	TGTGCCAGCGCGGTTGAGACTAGAAATTTCGAGCAGTACTTC	CASAVETRNFEQYF
TRBV27	TRBJ2-1	once	NA	TGTGCCAGCAGTTTACTTGGACTATCTTACAATGAGCAGTTCTTC	CASSLLGLSYNEQFF
TRBV15	TRBJ1-5	NA	NA	TGTGCCACCAGCAGAGATGTGGGACCCGAGGGCAATCAGCCCCAGCATTTT	CATSRDVGPEGNQPQHF
TRBV27	TRBJ2-5	NA	TRBD2	TGTGCCAGCAGTCCGGTAGCGGGAGACATGGAGACCCAGTACTTC	CASSPVAGDMETQYF
TRBV10-3	TRBJ1-3	NA	NA	TGTGCCATCAGTGAGCAGGTTACCTCCTCTGGAAACACCATATATTTT	CAISEQVTSSGNTIYF
TRBV9	TRBJ2-1	NA	NA	TGTGCCAGCAGGGGGCCCCTGGATGAGCAGTTCTTC	CASRGPLDEQFF
TRBV6-1	TRBJ2-7	NA	NA	TGTGCCAGCAATGGAGCAGGGAGCGAGCAGTACTTC	CASNGAGSEQYF
TRBV27	TRBJ1-1	NA	TRBD1	TGTGCCAGCAGTCCAGGGGGGACTGAAGCTTTCTTT	CASSPGGTEAFF
TRBV7-9	TRBJ2-1	NA	NA	TGTGCCAGCAGCTTAAGGGTACCCCTCCACAATGAGCAGTTCTTC	CASSLRVPLHNEQFF
TRBV27	TRBJ2-1	NA	TRBD2	TGTGCCAGCAGTACACTTGCAACTAGCGCGGGCTACAATGAGCAGTTCTTC	CASSTLATSAGYNEQFF
TRBV29-1	TRBJ2-1	NA	TRBD2	TGCAGCGTTGAAGGACTAGCGGGCGGCTACAATGAGCAGTTCTTC	CSVEGLAGGYNEQFF
TRBV11-3	TRBJ2-1	NA	TRBD2	TGTGCCAGCAGCCCAACGGCTAGCGGACGGAATGAGCAGTTCTTC	CASSPTASGRNEQFF
TRBV27	TRBJ2-3	NA	NA	TGTGCCAGCAGTTTATCAAGTAGGAATACGCAGTATTTT	CASSLSSRNTQYF
TRBV10-2	TRBJ2-5	NA	NA	TGCGCCAGCAGTGAGCTGGGAAAAGAGACCCAGTACTTC	CASSELGKETQYF
TRBV6-6	TRBJ2-7	NA	TRBD2	TGTGCCAGCAGTAAGAGCGGGAGATGGTCCTACGAGCAGTACTTC	CASSKSGRWSYEQYF
TRBV2	TRBJ2-3	NA	NA	TGTGCCAGCAGTCGCCCCGAAATCCTAACCAGCACAGATACGCAGTATTTT	CASSRPEILTSTDTQYF